This passage covers 26 T cell receptor gamma chains from one sample sequenced in a study of gamma delta lymphoproliferative disorders and STAT genes. Sequencing used genomic DNA taken from PBMCs of patients and controls. TCRdb redid the clone calls on the multiplex PCR reads with CATT. The sample lists 5,000 or so gamma-chain clones, 7.9% occurring once. Sequenced input: blood. The receptors originated from a human donor in good health.

This clone is medium-sized within its sample. The CDR3: CATWDPFTTGWFKIF. The CDR3 DNA reads as TGTGCCACCTGGGATCCCTTTACCACTGGTTGGTTCAAGATATTT. This chain joins TRGV8 and TRGJP1. Here the J gene was assigned by germline matching of the DNA, as TCRdb has none. The junction had 5 bases not matched to a gene; V was cut back by 3 bases and J by 1 base. In germline, CDR1 is VENAVY, CDR2 YDSYNSRV. This CDR3 spans 15 amino acids.

By proportion, this clone is medium-sized. Other DNA sequences within the sample encode an identical CDR3. V is TRGV10 and J is TRGJ1 or TRGJ2. TCRdb supplies no J gene; here it was assigned by aligning the nucleotide sequence to germline. TRGV10 is an ORF; its function is uncertain. There are 13 residues in the CDR3. V lost 8 bases to trimming and J lost 0 bases; unmatched junction nucleotides: 5. In DNA form, the CDR3 reads TGTGCTGCGTGGGTCCTGAATTATTATAAGAAACTCTTT. Amino acids: CAAWVLNYYKKLF.

Sample share makes this clone medium-sized. The chain uses TRGV8 and TRGJ1 or TRGJ2. The CDR3 is 10 residues long. The germline V gene has CDR1 VENAVY and CDR2 YDSYNSRV. The trim removed 3 bases at V and 10 bases at J, leaving 3 bases unmatched. CDR3 in amino acids: CATWDPKKLF. As DNA, the CDR3 is TGTGCCACCTGGGATCCCAAGAAACTCTTT.

This clone is medium-sized by share. This chain links TRGV9 with TRGJ1 or TRGJ2. The J gene, left out of TCRdb, was set here by checking the DNA against germline. Per germline, CDR1 GITISATS and CDR2 ISYDGTV (reference sequence). The CDR3 has 11 amino acids. V dropped 2 bases and J dropped 11; count of bases not matched to a gene: 6. CDR3 in DNA: TGTGCCTTGTGGGAGGGACTACAGAAACTCTTT. Translating it yields CALWEGLQKLF.

This clone has at least ten counts. The V call is TRGV8, the J call TRGJ1 or TRGJ2. Matching the DNA to germline supplied the J gene, which TCRdb does not give. V was pared by 6 bases and J by 4 bases, with 3 bases of the junction left unmatched. The germline gives CDR1 VENAVY, CDR2 YDSYNSRV. The CDR3 totals 11 residues. CDR3 residues: CATWPYYKKLF. In DNA, the CDR3 is TGTGCCACCTGGCCCTATTATAAGAAACTCTTT.

This clone rates as medium-sized. The chain couples TRGV10 to TRGJP1. No J segment appears in TCRdb, so it was assigned here by matching the sequence to germline. TRGV10 is classed as an ORF, of uncertain function. V was pared by 8 bases and J by 9 bases, with 4 bases of the junction left unmatched. The CDR3 has 11 residues. CDR3 residues: CAAWDRWFKIF. The CDR3 nucleotides are TGTGCTGCGTGGGACCGTTGGTTCAAGATATTT.

By sample fraction, this clone is medium-sized. The V call is TRGV4, the J call TRGJP2. TCRdb supplies no J gene; here it was assigned by aligning the nucleotide sequence to germline. With 9 bases clipped from V and 10 bases from J, the junction kept 8 bases outside the gene matches. Germline-derived CDR1 and CDR2 are EGSTGY and YDSYTSSV. The CDR3 loop spans 11 amino acids. CDR3 sequence (DNA): TGTGCCACCCCCACCGCTTGGATCAAGACGTTT. This gives the protein CATPTAWIKTF.

By sample share, this clone is medium-sized (0.01 to 0.1%). This chain connects TRGV2 to TRGJ1 or TRGJ2. The J gene is not listed in TCRdb, so it was assigned here from a DNA match to germline. Germline V gene lookup returns CDR1 EGSNGY and CDR2 YDSYNSKV. CDR3 length: 15 residues. V was pared by 0 bases and J by 4 bases, with 9 bases of the junction left unmatched. CDR3 loop: CATWDGPRGYYKKLF. CDR3 sequence (DNA): TGTGCCACCTGGGACGGGCCTCGGGGGTATTATAAGAAACTCTTT.

In this sample, this clone is medium-sized. This rearrangement joins TRGV2 to TRGJ1 or TRGJ2. Here the J gene came from matching the DNA to germline, since TCRdb omits it. Germline V CDR1 and CDR2: EGSNGY, YDSYNSKV. This CDR3 comprises 14 residues. The V gene end was trimmed by 1 base and the J gene end by 3 bases; junction bases not matched to a gene: 6. This CDR3 reads CATWDGPIYYKKLF. The CDR3 DNA is TGTGCCACCTGGGACGGACCTATTTATTATAAGAAACTCTTT.

Points on this clone: No DNA is shown, since the ends of the CDR3 on it are uncertain; the CDR3 is the one TCRdb lists. With the J gene uncalled, the V gene is TRGV2. 20 amino acids form the CDR3, both terminal residues included. The germline gives CDR1 EGSNGY, CDR2 YDSYNSKV. CDR3 region: CATWDGFVIIRNSLAVEQHF.

By proportion, this clone is medium-sized. This chain links TRGV4 with TRGJ1 or TRGJ2. The J gene is not listed in TCRdb, so it was assigned here from a DNA match to germline. This CDR3 spans 12 amino acids. Germline CDR1 EGSTGY, CDR2 YDSYTSSV. V was pared by 4 bases and J by 3 bases, with 3 bases of the junction left unmatched. The CDR3 DNA reads as TGTGCCACCTGGGAAACTTATTATAAGAAACTCTTT. Amino acids: CATWETYYKKLF.

In this sample, this clone is medium-sized. The sample has other DNA sequences that encode this CDR3 too. The chain joins TRGV2 to TRGJ1 or TRGJ2. The J gene, absent from TCRdb, was called here by matching the DNA to germline. The CDR3 runs 13 residues. The junction had 2 bases not matched to a gene; V was cut back by 2 bases and J by 1 base. CDR1 is EGSNGY, CDR2 YDSYNSKV, per germline. CDR3 nucleotides: TGTGCCACCTGGGACGCCAATTATTATAAGAAACTCTTT. Protein sequence: CATWDANYYKKLF.

This clone was recorded at least ten times. Here the CDR3 DNA reads TGTGCCTTGTGGGAGGTCGGGGGATCTTATTATAAGAAACTCTTT. Amino acid sequence: CALWEVGGSYYKKLF. The chain uses TRGV9 and TRGJ1 or TRGJ2. Assignment of the J gene here rests on matching the DNA to germline, because TCRdb gives none. With 1 base clipped from V and 3 bases from J, the junction kept 9 bases outside the gene matches. Germline values: CDR1 GITISATS, CDR2 ISYDGTV (reference sequence). The CDR3 covers 15 residues.

This clone was seen ten or more times. V usage is TRGV4 and J usage is TRGJ1 or TRGJ2. Assignment of the J gene here rests on matching the DNA to germline, because TCRdb gives none. The V gene end was trimmed by 3 bases and the J gene end by 8 bases; junction bases not matched to a gene: 7. The CDR3 is 12 residues long. Per germline, CDR1 EGSTGY and CDR2 YDSYTSSV. CDR3 nucleotide sequence: TGTGCCACCTGGGATACGTCTCATAAGAAACTCTTT. This encodes CATWDTSHKKLF.

This clone was seen repeatedly, ten times or more. The sample contains more than one DNA sequence encoding this CDR3. The chain is built from TRGV3 and TRGJ1 or TRGJ2. No J gene is reported in TCRdb; it was inferred here by comparing the DNA with germline. The CDR3 loop spans 14 amino acids. Per the germline V gene, CDR1 is VTNTFY and CDR2 is YDVSTARD (reference sequence). V shed 1 base and J 0 bases; nucleotides not matched to a gene: 3. The CDR3 sequence: CATWDRPNYYKKLF. CDR3 nucleotides: TGTGCCACCTGGGACAGACCGAATTATTATAAGAAACTCTTT.

By share, this clone counts as medium-sized. Other DNA sequences from this sample encode an identical CDR3 as well. This chain connects TRGV4 to TRGJ1 or TRGJ2. TCRdb lists no J gene, so it was determined here by aligning the DNA to germline. V dropped 1 base and J dropped 4; count of bases not matched to a gene: 4. The germline V gene encodes CDR1 EGSTGY and CDR2 YDSYTSSV. This CDR3 region has 13 residues. CDR3 sequence reads: CATWDGTYYKKLF. The CDR3 DNA follows: TGTGCCACCTGGGATGGAACCTATTATAAGAAACTCTTT.

This clone ranks as medium-sized. No DNA is shown, since the ends of the CDR3 on it are uncertain; the CDR3 is the one TCRdb lists. J gene calling gave no result, while the V gene is TRGV11. TRGV11 is recorded as an ORF, its role being uncertain. The CDR3 length equals 14 residues, ends included. Here the CDR3 reads CTTVPAGLGSEKLF.

This clone is termed medium-sized (0.01 to 0.1%). No DNA is shown, since the ends of the CDR3 on it are uncertain; the CDR3 is the one TCRdb lists. TRGV11 is the V gene, and the J gene was not called. TRGV11 has ORF status, its function being uncertain. The length of the CDR3 is 18 amino acids, counting both ends. CDR3 sequence reads: CTTVPAGLGTPNYYKKLF.

This clone was seen a few times. The chain carries TRGV9 and TRGJP1. Germline matching of the DNA provided the J gene here, since TCRdb leaves it blank. V lost 2 bases and J lost 4; bases outside the gene matches: 13. CDR1 is GITISATS and CDR2 is ISYDGTV in the germline V gene (reference sequence). This CDR3 region has 17 residues. CDR3 nucleotide sequence: TGTGCCTTGTGGGAGGACCACTCCACAGGCACTGGTTGGTTCAAGATATTT. Its translation: CALWEDHSTGTGWFKIF.

This clone is medium-sized by share. This chain uses TRGV2 with TRGJ1 or TRGJ2. TCRdb offers no J gene call, so here the DNA was matched to germline to obtain one. Germline lookup yields CDR1 EGSNGY and CDR2 YDSYNSKV. The CDR3 spans 12 residues. Unmatched junction bases numbered 4, after V lost 2 bases and J lost 6 bases. The CDR3 here is CATWDAGYKKLF. The DNA for the CDR3 is TGTGCCACCTGGGACGCCGGTTATAAGAAACTCTTT.

Judged by abundance, this clone is medium-sized. The chain uses TRGV10 and TRGJ1 or TRGJ2. No J segment appears in TCRdb, so it was assigned here by matching the sequence to germline. TRGV10 is an ORF for which the function is uncertain. This CDR3 contains 16 residues. Losses at the gene ends were 8 bases for V and 0 bases for J; bases not matched to a gene: 14. The CDR3 protein is CAAWLQSHPNYYKKLF. The CDR3 DNA is TGTGCTGCGTGGCTCCAATCCCACCCGAATTATTATAAGAAACTCTTT.

This clone ranks as medium-sized. This chain connects TRGV3 to TRGJ1 or TRGJ2. Assignment of the J gene here rests on matching the DNA to germline, because TCRdb gives none. The length of the CDR3 is 12 residues. The V segment lost 2 bases and the J segment 6 bases; nucleotides outside the gene matches: 4. Germline CDR1 VTNTFY, CDR2 YDVSTARD (reference sequence). CDR3 DNA: TGTGCCACCTGGGACATCTTTTATAAGAAACTCTTT. Protein sequence: CATWDIFYKKLF.

In this sample, this clone is medium-sized. The chain has TRGV8 and TRGJ1 or TRGJ2. The J gene comes from matching the DNA to germline here; TCRdb lacks it. V was pared by 3 bases and J by 7 bases, with 12 bases of the junction left unmatched. The CDR3 has 14 amino acids. In germline, CDR1 is VENAVY, CDR2 YDSYNSRV. This chain's CDR3 is CATWDPRTGYKKLF. For the CDR3, the DNA is TGTGCCACCTGGGATCCCAGGACTGGGTATAAGAAACTCTTT.

This clone is medium-sized by share. V gene TRGV10 combines with J gene TRGJ1 or TRGJ2. The J gene, absent from TCRdb, was called here by matching the DNA to germline. TRGV10 is given ORF status, its function remaining uncertain. This CDR3 region has 15 residues. V dropped 8 bases and J dropped 0; count of bases not matched to a gene: 11. The CDR3 sequence is CAAWDISSNYYKKLF. The CDR3 DNA reads as TGTGCTGCGTGGGATATTAGCTCGAATTATTATAAGAAACTCTTT.

This clone is medium-sized by share. The rearrangement uses TRGV11 and TRGJ1 or TRGJ2. In the absence of a J gene in TCRdb, the DNA was matched to germline to assign it here. TRGV11 is designated an ORF whose function remains uncertain. This CDR3 is 14 amino acids long. V shed 4 bases, J shed 4 bases, and the junction held 7 bases outside the gene matches. The CDR3 reads CACWISRAYYKKLF. The CDR3 nucleotides are TGTGCCTGCTGGATTAGCCGCGCCTATTATAAGAAACTCTTT.

By share of the sample, this clone is medium-sized. The chain links TRGV10 to TRGJ1 or TRGJ2. In the absence of a J gene in TCRdb, the DNA was matched to germline to assign it here. TRGV10 is an ORF for which the function is uncertain. The CDR3 runs to 13 residues. V shed 8 bases and J 7 bases; nucleotides not matched to a gene: 12. CDR3 DNA: TGTGCTGCGTGGGATTATACGGGCTATAAGAAACTCTTT. It specifies CAAWDYTGYKKLF.